This is a list of T cell receptor beta chains from one sample in a study of T cell repertoires in cytomegalovirus infection. TCRdb itself ran the reads through MiXCR, one entry per CDR3 protein. Of hundreds of thousands of distinct CDR3 sequences listed, 9% to 9.5% were seen once; the top ten hold about 3.9%. The sequenced sample was PBMCs. The receptors stem from a human donor in good health (CMV status not recorded). Some clones in this sample may be carry-over from other donors' samples. The CDR3 runs from the conserved cysteine through the conserved F or W. Each record gives: V gene, D gene, clone size, J gene, CDR3 DNA, CDR3 protein. D genes are given only for firm matches. Clone size appears in some rows only: once, few, many, or a class for an expanded clone.

V: TRBV7-2; D: NA; size: many; J: TRBJ2-3; DNA: TGTGCCAGCAGCTTAGTCGGGGGGCTCGCAGATACGCAGTATTTT; CDR3: CASSLVGGLADTQYF
V: TRBV7-2; D: NA; size: many; J: TRBJ2-5; DNA: TGTGCCAGCAGCTTAGTGGGGGGCCTGGGGGAGACCCAGTACTTC; CDR3: CASSLVGGLGETQYF
V: TRBV25-1; D: NA; size: few; J: TRBJ2-7; DNA: TGTGCCAGCACGCGGGGAGCATACGAGCAGTACTTC; CDR3: CASTRGAYEQYF
V: TRBV7-9; D: TRBD2; size: few; J: TRBJ2-7; DNA: TGTGCCAGCAGCTCGAAACTCGGGGGGATCACTGACGAGCAGTACTTC; CDR3: CASSSKLGGITDEQYF
V: TRBV5-1; D: TRBD2; size: few; J: TRBJ2-3; DNA: TGCGCCAGCACTCGGACTAGCGGGACAGATACGCAGTATTTT; CDR3: CASTRTSGTDTQYF
V: TRBV11-2; D: TRBD1; size: many; J: TRBJ1-2; DNA: TGTGCCAGCAGTCCGGGACAGGGATTTTCAGTTCGAGGCTACACCTTC; CDR3: CASSPGQGFSVRGYTF
V: TRBV20-1; D: NA; size: few; J: TRBJ2-1; DNA: TGCAGTGCTCCCGGGGGAGTGCGCTCCTACAATGAGCAGTTCTTC; CDR3: CSAPGGVRSYNEQFF
V: TRBV29-1; D: NA; size: many; J: TRBJ2-2; DNA: TGCAGCGTGGTGCCAGGCACCGGGGAGCTGTTTTTT; CDR3: CSVVPGTGELFF
V: TRBV27; D: NA; size: few; J: TRBJ1-1; DNA: TGTGCCAGCAGTTCTTACAGGGAGAACACTGAAGCTTTCTTT; CDR3: CASSSYRENTEAFF
V: TRBV7-2; D: NA; size: many; J: TRBJ2-5; DNA: TGTGCCAGCAGCTTAGGATTCAGGAAAGAGACCCAGTACTTC; CDR3: CASSLGFRKETQYF
V: TRBV20-1; D: TRBD2; size: many; J: TRBJ2-1; DNA: TGCAGTGCTTTAGCGGGGGCCCACAATGAGCAGTTCTTC; CDR3: CSALAGAHNEQFF
V: TRBV7-2; D: NA; size: many; J: TRBJ2-6; DNA: TGTGCCAGCAGCTTAAGTACTGGGGCCAACGTCCTGACTTTC; CDR3: CASSLSTGANVLTF
V: TRBV4-2; D: TRBD1; size: NA; J: TRBJ2-1; DNA: TGTGCCAGCAGCCAAAGAGGTAGGACAGGGGTCCGAAGTGAGCAGTTCTTC; CDR3: CASSQRGRTGVRSEQFF
V: TRBV7-3; D: TRBD1; size: many; J: TRBJ2-7; DNA: TGTGCCAGCAGCCGGACAGGGCGGGGAACCGAGCAGTACTTC; CDR3: CASSRTGRGTEQYF
V: TRBV7-2; D: NA; size: many; J: TRBJ2-7; DNA: TGTGCCAGCAGCTTAGGAGGGCAGGACTCCTACGAGCAGTACTTC; CDR3: CASSLGGQDSYEQYF
V: TRBV7-2; D: TRBD1; size: NA; J: TRBJ2-3; DNA: TGTGCCAGCGCCGACAGGGGGATGGGGGATACGCAGTATTTT; CDR3: CASADRGMGDTQYF
V: TRBV7-3; D: NA; size: NA; J: TRBJ2-2; DNA: TGTGCCAGCAGCTCGGACAGACTCACCGGGGAGCTGTTTTTT; CDR3: CASSSDRLTGELFF
V: TRBV28; D: TRBD2; size: few; J: TRBJ2-1; DNA: TGTGCCAGCAGGCCCACCGGGACTAGAGACAATGAGCAGTTCTTC; CDR3: CASRPTGTRDNEQFF
V: TRBV19; D: TRBD2; size: few; J: TRBJ2-1; DNA: TGTGCCAGTAGTCCAATGACTAGCGGGAAAGACAATGAGCAGTTCTTC; CDR3: CASSPMTSGKDNEQFF
V: TRBV28; D: TRBD2; size: few; J: TRBJ2-7; DNA: TGTGCCAGCACCAGACTAGCGGGACTCATCTACGAGCAGTACTTC; CDR3: CASTRLAGLIYEQYF
V: TRBV19; D: NA; size: many; J: TRBJ2-2; DNA: TGTGCCAGTAGTATTCCTATTGGACCGAACACCGGGGAGCTGTTTTTT; CDR3: CASSIPIGPNTGELFF
V: TRBV6-1; D: NA; size: few; J: TRBJ2-7; DNA: TGTGCCAGCAGTCTACCGTCGGTGCTAAGCTCCTACGAGCAGTACTTC; CDR3: CASSLPSVLSSYEQYF
V: TRBV6-1; D: NA; size: NA; J: TRBJ2-7; DNA: TGTGCCAGCGTGGACAGCTCCTACGAGCAGTACTTC; CDR3: CASVDSSYEQYF
V: TRBV7-2; D: TRBD2; size: many; J: TRBJ2-1; DNA: TGTGCCAGCAGCTCGCCCACTAGCGGGAGTACCCCCTACAATGAGCAGTTCTTC; CDR3: CASSSPTSGSTPYNEQFF
V: TRBV25-1; D: NA; size: few; J: TRBJ2-2; DNA: TGTGCCAGCAGTAACATGGGCACCGGGGAGCTGTTTTTT; CDR3: CASSNMGTGELFF
V: TRBV6-6; D: TRBD1; size: NA; J: TRBJ2-1; DNA: TGTGCCAGCAGTTCCGGGACAGAAGGGTGCAGGTTCTTC; CDR3: CASSSGTEGCRFF
V: TRBV20-1; D: NA; size: NA; J: TRBJ2-7; DNA: TGCAGTGCTCGGGGTCCTCGGGAGCAGTACTTC; CDR3: CSARGPREQYF
V: TRBV24-1; D: NA; size: NA; J: TRBJ2-3; DNA: TGTGCCACCAGTGATCCCACTAGCCGCACAGATACGCAGTATTTT; CDR3: CATSDPTSRTDTQYF
V: TRBV12-3/TRBV12-4; D: TRBD1; size: many; J: TRBJ1-3; DNA: TGTGCCAGCAGTCCACACGGGACAGCTGGAAACACCATATATTTT; CDR3: CASSPHGTAGNTIYF
V: TRBV7-2; D: NA; size: many; J: TRBJ1-6; DNA: TGTGCCAGCAGCTTAGACAGGAGGTCACCCCTCCACTTT; CDR3: CASSLDRRSPLHF
V: TRBV7-3; D: TRBD1; size: NA; J: TRBJ2-7; DNA: TGTGCCAGCAGCCCCGGGACAGGGCCGTCCTACGAGCAGTACTTC; CDR3: CASSPGTGPSYEQYF
V: TRBV7-9; D: TRBD1; size: many; J: TRBJ1-5; DNA: TGTGCCAGCAGCACAACGGGACAGGGGATTCAGCCCCAGCATTTT; CDR3: CASSTTGQGIQPQHF
V: TRBV7-8; D: TRBD1; size: many; J: TRBJ2-2; DNA: TGTGCCAGCAGCAAAGTGGGGACAGGGGGCCGGACCGGGGAGCTGTTTTTT; CDR3: CASSKVGTGGRTGELFF
V: TRBV5-4; D: NA; size: NA; J: TRBJ2-7; DNA: TGTGCCAGCAGCTTGGCAGGGGTGCGGGACTACGAGCAGTACTTC; CDR3: CASSLAGVRDYEQYF
V: TRBV6-1; D: TRBD2; size: many; J: TRBJ2-2; DNA: TGTGCCAGCAGTGAGCGGGGGGATGTGAACACCGGGGAGCTGTTTTTT; CDR3: CASSERGDVNTGELFF
V: TRBV20-1; D: NA; size: few; J: TRBJ2-2; DNA: TGCAGTGCTCCTTCTGCGGCGGACCGGGAGCTGTTTTTT; CDR3: CSAPSAADRELFF
V: TRBV4-3; D: TRBD1; size: NA; J: TRBJ2-2; DNA: TGCGCCAGCAGCCAAGCCCCCACAGGGGTTTTTACCGGGGAGCTGTTTTTT; CDR3: CASSQAPTGVFTGELFF
V: TRBV12-3/TRBV12-4; D: TRBD2; size: few; J: TRBJ2-2; DNA: TGTGCCAGCAGTCCTCAGGGACTAGCTTTCGCCGGGGAGCTGTTTTTT; CDR3: CASSPQGLAFAGELFF
V: TRBV5-6; D: NA; size: many; J: TRBJ1-2; DNA: TGTGCCAGCAACAGGAGACAGAACTCTAACTATGGCTACACCTTC; CDR3: CASNRRQNSNYGYTF
V: TRBV20-1; D: NA; size: NA; J: TRBJ1-2; DNA: TGCAGTGCTAGAGACAGGTTGAACTATGGCTACACCTTC; CDR3: CSARDRLNYGYTF
V: TRBV19; D: NA; size: many; J: TRBJ1-1; DNA: TGTGCCAGTAGTTTAACAGGGTTTACTGAAGCTTTCTTT; CDR3: CASSLTGFTEAFF